This TCR beta chain was captured by sequencing in a study of CD8 T cells in acute hepatitis C reinfection. Study-level background: Sequences come from NS3-1073-specific CD8+ T cells, during acute infection and after clearance.

Time point specified: naive CD8 control sorted from an acute-time-point sample. Sequencing used immunoSEQ multiplex PCR; TCRdb keeps in-frame clones, though not all of them. This table holds tens of thousands of clones, 70% to 90% found once. The receptor was derived from a woman younger than 30 who spontaneously cleared hepatitis C infection. The sequencing sample was made of naive CD8+ T cells from PBMCs.

In nucleotides, the CDR3 is TGTGCCAGCAGCTTTTATGTGGTCGAGCAGTACTTC. Translation: CASSFYVVEQYF. The chain uses TRBV7-9 and TRBJ2-7, with D unclear. Trimming took off 3 bases at V and 6 bases at J, with 9 bases between the two ends. The germline gives CDR1 SEHNR, CDR2 FQNEAQ (reference sequence). The CDR3 covers 12 residues.